Sequencing of this T cell receptor (beta chain) was carried out in a study of Ad26.COV2.S vaccination and SARS-CoV-2 variants. Notes on the study in general: A substantial breadth of spike-specific CD8+ and CD4+ T cell responses after vaccination has been reported.

Here immunoSEQ multiplex PCR was the method, and the copy in TCRdb shows in-frame clones only, minus some. In the table there are roughly 420,000 clones, 89% of which are singletons. The germline V gene encodes CDR1 SGHTA and CDR2 FQGNSA. Trimming took off 2 bases at V and 5 bases at J, with 12 bases between the two ends. This CDR3 region has 14 residues. In regard to this clone: Its antigen is still unknown.

Treatment given: around 19 received Ad26.COV2.S at low or high dose, single or two shots; about 5 received placebo; per-sample allocation not given. The study sampled participants on day 63 after the first vaccine or placebo injection. This clonotype was sampled from a person aged 18-60 years who received the Ad26.COV2.S COVID-19 vaccine or a placebo. The chain carries TRBV7-2 and TRBJ1-1; no reliable D call. Material: peripheral blood, obtained in a trial of Ad26.COV2.S vaccine versus placebo. The CDR3 DNA reads TGTGCCAGCAGCTTATCCGGGCTAGGTACTGAAGCTTTCTTT. It specifies CASSLSGLGTEAFF.